These 8 T cell receptor beta chains originate from one sample sequenced in a study of PD-1 blockade in classical Hodgkin lymphoma. Assay used: immunoSEQ multiplex PCR; TCRdb lists only in-frame clones, some missing. The repertoire holds roughly 70,000 clones, with 60% to 80% as singletons. All patients relapsed after autologous stem cell transplantation, and brentuximab vedotin exposure varied. The sample in question was peripheral blood mononuclear cells (PBMCs), obtained before the second cycle of nivolumab. These receptors were taken from a human donor with classical Hodgkin lymphoma.

The gene calls are TRBV28 and TRBJ2-5, with 10 positions matching TRBD1. The CDR3 covers 14 residues. V was clipped by 6 bases and J by 3 bases; unmatched bases: 4. The germline CDR1 and CDR2 sequences are MDHEN and SYDVKM. CDR3 sequence: CASSPTGGEETQYF. For the CDR3, the DNA is TGTGCCAGCAGCCCGACAGGGGGCGAAGAGACCCAGTACTTC.

This clone came up once. V gene TRBV6-6 combines with J gene TRBJ2-7; D remains ambiguous. The CDR3 is 14 amino acids. Germline V gene lookup returns CDR1 MNHNY and CDR2 SVGAGI (reference sequence). V gave up 6 bases and J gave up 2 bases, with 14 bases separating them. The CDR3 is CASRQDGYTYEQYF. The CDR3 DNA follows: TGTGCCAGCAGACAAGACGGGTACACCTACGAGCAGTACTTC.

This chain joins TRBV27 and TRBJ2-3; tentatively, D is TRBD2 (5 bases). Trimming removed 5 bases from V and 6 bases from J, with 15 bases in between. This CDR3 is built from 14 residues. Germline V CDR1 and CDR2: MNHEY, SMNVEV (reference sequence). This CDR3 is CASSTLAEGDTQYF. The CDR3 DNA reads as TGTGCCAGCAGTACTCTTGCTGAGGGTGATACGCAGTATTTT.

This clone was seen a few times. The rearrangement joins TRBV6-1 to TRBJ2-3; possible D gene TRBD1, 6 bases. Trimming took off 6 bases at V and 4 bases at J, with 14 bases between the two ends. This CDR3 has 14 amino acids. CDR1 and CDR2 (germline): MNHNS, SASEGT. CDR3 sequence reads: CASSGQSGADTQYF. The CDR3 region has the DNA TGTGCCAGCAGCGGACAGAGTGGGGCAGATACGCAGTATTTT.

The rearrangement uses TRBV5-6 and TRBJ2-1; 7 bases agree with TRBD1. The CDR3 consists of 14 residues. V shed 3 bases, J shed 3 bases, and the junction held 3 bases outside the gene matches. Germline CDR1 SGHDT, CDR2 YYEEEE. In nucleotides, the CDR3 is TGTGCCAGCAGCTCCGGGACAGACTACAATGAGCAGTTCTTC. Amino acid sequence: CASSSGTDYNEQFF.

This clone came up a few times. V gene TRBV5-8 combines with J gene TRBJ2-5; no clear D gene. Trimming stripped 4 bases from V and 4 bases from J, with 5 bases between. CDR3 length: 11 amino acids. Germline V gene sequence: CDR1 SGHTS, CDR2 YDEGEE. The DNA of the CDR3 is TGTGCCAGCAGCACCCTAGAGACCCAGTACTTC. This codes for CASSTLETQYF.

About this clone: Just one base apart from a much larger clone, this may be a read error. This rearrangement joins TRBV27 to TRBJ2-7; 7 nucleotides line up with TRBD1. Germline V gives CDR1 MNHEY, CDR2 SMNVEV (reference sequence). V was clipped by 7 bases and J by 6 bases; unmatched bases: 15. CDR3 size: 15 residues. The CDR3 DNA sequence: TGTGCCAGCAACTCATGGGGACAGAGCAAAGGCGAGCAGTACTTC. The encoded protein is CASNSWGQSKGEQYF.

V gene TRBV28 combines with J gene TRBJ1-1; 7 nucleotides agree with TRBD1. J was trimmed by 6 bases and V by 8 bases; bases with no gene match: 12. The germline gives CDR1 MDHEN, CDR2 SYDVKM. The CDR3 consists of 14 residues. The CDR3 region has the DNA TGTGCCAGCGTAGGGGGACAGCCTAATCCTGAAGCTTTCTTT. It is translated as CASVGGQPNPEAFF.